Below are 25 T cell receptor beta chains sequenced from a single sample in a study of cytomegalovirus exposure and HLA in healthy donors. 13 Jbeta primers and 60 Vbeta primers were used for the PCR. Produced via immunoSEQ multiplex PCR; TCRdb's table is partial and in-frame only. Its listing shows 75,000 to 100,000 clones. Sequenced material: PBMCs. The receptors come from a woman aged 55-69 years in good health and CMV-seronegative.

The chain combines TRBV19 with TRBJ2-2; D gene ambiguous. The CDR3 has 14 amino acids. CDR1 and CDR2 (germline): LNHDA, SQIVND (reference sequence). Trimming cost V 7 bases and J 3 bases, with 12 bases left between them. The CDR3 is CASKGPADTGELFF. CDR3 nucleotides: TGTGCCAGTAAAGGCCCGGCGGACACCGGGGAGCTGTTTTTT.

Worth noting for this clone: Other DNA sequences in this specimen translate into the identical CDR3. This CDR3 reads CASSPQGYQPQHF. For the CDR3, the DNA is TGTGCCAGCAGCCCACAGGGTTATCAGCCCCAGCATTTT. The chain employs TRBV7-2 and TRBJ1-5; a possible D gene is TRBD1 (6 bases). Germline V CDR1 and CDR2: SGHTA, FQGNSA. Trimming removed 5 bases from V and 5 bases from J, with 10 bases in between. This CDR3 is built from 13 residues.

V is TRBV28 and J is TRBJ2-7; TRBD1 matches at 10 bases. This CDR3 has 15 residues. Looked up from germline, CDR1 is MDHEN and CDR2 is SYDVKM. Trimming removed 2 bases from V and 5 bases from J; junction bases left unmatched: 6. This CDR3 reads CASSLGAGTGDEQYF. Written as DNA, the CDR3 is TGTGCCAGCAGTTTAGGGGCCGGGACAGGGGACGAGCAGTACTTC.

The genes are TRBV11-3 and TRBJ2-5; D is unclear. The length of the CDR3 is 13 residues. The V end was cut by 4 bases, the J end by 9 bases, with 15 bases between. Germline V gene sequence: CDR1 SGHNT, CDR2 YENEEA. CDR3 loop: CASSSTDPGAQYF. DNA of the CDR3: TGTGCCAGCAGCTCCACGGATCCCGGAGCCCAGTACTTC.

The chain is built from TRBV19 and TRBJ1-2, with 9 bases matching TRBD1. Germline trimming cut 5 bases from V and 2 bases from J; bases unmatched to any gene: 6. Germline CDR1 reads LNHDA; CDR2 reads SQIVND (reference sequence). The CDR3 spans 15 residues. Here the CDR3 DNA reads TGTGCCAGTAGTTCTTCAGGGACAGGGAACTATGGCTACACCTTC. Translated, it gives CASSSSGTGNYGYTF. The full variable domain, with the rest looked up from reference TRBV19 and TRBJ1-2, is DGGITQSPKYLFRKEGQNVTLSCEQNLNHDAMYWYRQDPGQGLRLIYYSQIVNDFQKGDIAEGYSVSREKKESFPLTVTSAQKNPTAFYLCASSSSGTGNYGYTFGSGTRLTVV.

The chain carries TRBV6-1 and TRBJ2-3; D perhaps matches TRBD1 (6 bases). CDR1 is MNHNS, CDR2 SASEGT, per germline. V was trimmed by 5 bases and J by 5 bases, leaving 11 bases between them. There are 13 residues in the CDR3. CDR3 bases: TGTGCCAGCAGTCTCCACAGGGAAGATACGCAGTATTTT. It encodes CASSLHREDTQYF.

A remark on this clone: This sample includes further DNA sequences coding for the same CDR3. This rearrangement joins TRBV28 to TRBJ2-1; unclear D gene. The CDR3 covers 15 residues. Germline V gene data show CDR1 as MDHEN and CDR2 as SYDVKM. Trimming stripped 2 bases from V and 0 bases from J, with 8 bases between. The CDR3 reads CASSLAQSSYNEQFF. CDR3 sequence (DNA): TGTGCCAGCAGTTTAGCACAGAGCTCCTACAATGAGCAGTTCTTC.

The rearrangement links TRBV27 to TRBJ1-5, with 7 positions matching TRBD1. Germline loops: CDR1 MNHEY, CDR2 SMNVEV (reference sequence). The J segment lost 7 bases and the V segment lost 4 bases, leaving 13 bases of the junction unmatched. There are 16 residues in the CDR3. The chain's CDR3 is CASSSTTGPLAQPQHF. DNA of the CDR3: TGTGCCAGCAGTTCCACGACAGGGCCCCTCGCGCAGCCCCAGCATTTT.

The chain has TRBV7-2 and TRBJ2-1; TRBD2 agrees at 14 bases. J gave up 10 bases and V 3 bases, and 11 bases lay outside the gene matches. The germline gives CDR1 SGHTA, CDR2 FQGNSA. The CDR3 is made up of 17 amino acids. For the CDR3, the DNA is TGTGCCAGCAGCTTCGCCCAGGGACTAGCGGGAGCTCGGGAGCAGTTCTTC. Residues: CASSFAQGLAGAREQFF.

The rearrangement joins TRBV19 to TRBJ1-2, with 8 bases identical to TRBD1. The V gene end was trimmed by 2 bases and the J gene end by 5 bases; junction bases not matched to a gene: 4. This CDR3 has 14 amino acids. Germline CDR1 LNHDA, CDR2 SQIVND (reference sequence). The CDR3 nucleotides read TGTGCCAGTAGTATAATCGGACAGGGTTATGGCTACACCTTC. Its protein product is CASSIIGQGYGYTF.

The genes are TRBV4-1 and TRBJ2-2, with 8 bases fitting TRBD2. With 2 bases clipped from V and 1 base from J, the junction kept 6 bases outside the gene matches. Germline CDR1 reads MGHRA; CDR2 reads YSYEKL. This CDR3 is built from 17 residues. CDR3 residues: CASSQRASGGNTGELFF. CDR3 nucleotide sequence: TGCGCCAGCAGCCAACGCGCAAGCGGGGGGAACACCGGGGAGCTGTTTTTT.

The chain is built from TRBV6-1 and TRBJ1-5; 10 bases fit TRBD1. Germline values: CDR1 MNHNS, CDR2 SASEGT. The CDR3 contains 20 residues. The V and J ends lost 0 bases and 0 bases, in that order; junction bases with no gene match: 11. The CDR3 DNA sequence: TGTGCCAGCAGTGAAGCGAGGGGACAGGGGAGGATCCTTAGCAATCAGCCCCAGCATTTT. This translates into CASSEARGQGRILSNQPQHF.

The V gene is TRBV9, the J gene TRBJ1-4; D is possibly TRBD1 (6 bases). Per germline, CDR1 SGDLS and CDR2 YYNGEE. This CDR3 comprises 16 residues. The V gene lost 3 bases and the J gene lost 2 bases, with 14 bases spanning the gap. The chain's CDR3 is CASSATLGATNEKLFF. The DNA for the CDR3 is TGTGCCAGCAGCGCTACATTGGGGGCCACTAATGAAAAACTGTTTTTT.

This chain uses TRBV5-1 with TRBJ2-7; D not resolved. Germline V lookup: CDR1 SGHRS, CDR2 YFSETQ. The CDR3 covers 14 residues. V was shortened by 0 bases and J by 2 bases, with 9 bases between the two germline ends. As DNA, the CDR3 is TGCGCCAGCAGCTTGGAGGCAGGCACCTACGAGCAGTACTTC. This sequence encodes CASSLEAGTYEQYF.

This CDR3 reads CASTGRGYYGYTF. For the CDR3, the DNA is TGTGCCAGCACTGGCAGGGGGTACTATGGCTACACCTTC. V usage is TRBV28 and J usage is TRBJ1-2, with TRBD1 identical over 7 bases. The CDR3 contains 13 residues. V lost 7 bases to trimming and J lost 3 bases; unmatched junction nucleotides: 5. CDR1 is MDHEN and CDR2 is SYDVKM in the germline V gene.

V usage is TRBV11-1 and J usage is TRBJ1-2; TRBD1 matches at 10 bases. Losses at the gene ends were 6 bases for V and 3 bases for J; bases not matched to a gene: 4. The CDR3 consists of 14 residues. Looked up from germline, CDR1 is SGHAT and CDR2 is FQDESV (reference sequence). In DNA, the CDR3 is TGTGCCAGCAGAGACGGACAGGGGGACTATGGCTACACCTTC. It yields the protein CASRDGQGDYGYTF.

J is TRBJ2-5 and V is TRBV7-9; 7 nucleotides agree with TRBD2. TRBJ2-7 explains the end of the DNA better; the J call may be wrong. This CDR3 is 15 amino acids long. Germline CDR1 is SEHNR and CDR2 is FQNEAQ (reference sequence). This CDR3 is CASSSVGGGSYEQYF. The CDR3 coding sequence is TGTGCCAGCAGTTCGGTCGGGGGAGGGTCCTACGAGCAGTACTTC.

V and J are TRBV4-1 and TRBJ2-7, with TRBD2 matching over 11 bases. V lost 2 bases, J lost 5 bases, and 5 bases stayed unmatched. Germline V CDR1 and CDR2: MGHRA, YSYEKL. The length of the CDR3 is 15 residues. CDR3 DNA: TGCGCCAGCAGCCAAAGTAGCGGGAGGGGCAACGAGCAGTACTTC. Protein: CASSQSSGRGNEQYF.

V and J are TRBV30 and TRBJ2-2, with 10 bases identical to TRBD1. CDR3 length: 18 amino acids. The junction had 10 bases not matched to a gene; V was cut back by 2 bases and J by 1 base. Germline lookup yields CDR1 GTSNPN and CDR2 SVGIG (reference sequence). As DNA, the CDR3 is TGTGCCTGGAGTCGCCGGGACAGGGGACTAAAGAACACCGGGGAGCTGTTTTTT. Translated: CAWSRRDRGLKNTGELFF.

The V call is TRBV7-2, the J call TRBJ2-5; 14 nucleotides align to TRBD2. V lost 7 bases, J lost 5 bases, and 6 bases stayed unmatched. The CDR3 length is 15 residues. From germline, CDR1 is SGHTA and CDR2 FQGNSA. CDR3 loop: CASNPGLAGVETQYF. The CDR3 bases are TGTGCCAGCAATCCGGGACTAGCGGGAGTTGAGACCCAGTACTTC.

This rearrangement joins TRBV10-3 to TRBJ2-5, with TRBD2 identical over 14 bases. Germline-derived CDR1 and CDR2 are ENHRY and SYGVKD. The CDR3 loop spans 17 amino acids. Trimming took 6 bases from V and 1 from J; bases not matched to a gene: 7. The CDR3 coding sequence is TGTGCCATCAGACCCGGGACTAGCGGGAGTGGCCAAGAGACCCAGTACTTC. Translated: CAIRPGTSGSGQETQYF.

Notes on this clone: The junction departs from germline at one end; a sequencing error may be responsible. The CDR3 protein is CASSLEQAVSYGQYF. The DNA for the CDR3 is TGTGCCAGCAGCTTAGAACAGGCGGTTTCCTACGGGCAGTACTTC. The chain links TRBV7-9 to TRBJ2-7; D might be TRBD1 (5 bases). The CDR3 is made up of 15 amino acids. Germline lookup yields CDR1 SEHNR and CDR2 FQNEAQ (reference sequence).

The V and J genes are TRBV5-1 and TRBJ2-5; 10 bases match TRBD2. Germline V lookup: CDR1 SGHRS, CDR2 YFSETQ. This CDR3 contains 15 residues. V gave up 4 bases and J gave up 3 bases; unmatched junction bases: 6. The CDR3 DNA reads TGCGCCAGCAGCATGTGGACTAGCGGCGAAGAGACCCAGTACTTC. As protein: CASSMWTSGEETQYF.

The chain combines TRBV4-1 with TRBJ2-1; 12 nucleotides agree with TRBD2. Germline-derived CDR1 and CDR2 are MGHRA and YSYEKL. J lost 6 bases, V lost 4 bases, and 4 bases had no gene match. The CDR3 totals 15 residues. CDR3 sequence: CASSPGLAGSNEQFF. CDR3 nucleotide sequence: TGCGCCAGCAGCCCTGGACTAGCGGGATCCAATGAGCAGTTCTTC.

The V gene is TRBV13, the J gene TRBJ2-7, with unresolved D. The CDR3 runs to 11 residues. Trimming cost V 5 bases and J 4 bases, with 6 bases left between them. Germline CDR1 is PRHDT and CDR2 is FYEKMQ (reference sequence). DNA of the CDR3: TGTGCCAGCAGCAAACAATACGAGCAGTACTTC. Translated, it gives CASSKQYEQYF. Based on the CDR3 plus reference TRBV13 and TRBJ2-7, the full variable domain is AAGVIQSPRHLIKEKRETATLKCYPIPRHDTVYWYQQGPGQDPQFLISFYEKMQSDKGSIPDRFSAQQFSDYHSELNMSSLELGDSALYFCASSKQYEQYFGPGTRLTVT.